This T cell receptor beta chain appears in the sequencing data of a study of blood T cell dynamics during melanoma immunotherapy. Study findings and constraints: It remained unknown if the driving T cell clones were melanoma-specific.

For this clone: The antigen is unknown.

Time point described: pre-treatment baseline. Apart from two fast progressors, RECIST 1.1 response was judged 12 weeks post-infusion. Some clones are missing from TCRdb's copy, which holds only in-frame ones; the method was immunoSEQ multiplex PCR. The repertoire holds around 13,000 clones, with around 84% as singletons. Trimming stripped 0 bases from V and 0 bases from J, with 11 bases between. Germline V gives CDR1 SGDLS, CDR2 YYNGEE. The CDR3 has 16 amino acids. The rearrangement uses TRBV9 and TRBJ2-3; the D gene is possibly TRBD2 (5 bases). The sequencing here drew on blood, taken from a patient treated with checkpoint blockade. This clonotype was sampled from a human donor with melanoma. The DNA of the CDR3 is TGTGCCAGCAGCGTAGGTGGCGGGTTCAGCACAGATACGCAGTATTTT. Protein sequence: CASSVGGGFSTDTQYF. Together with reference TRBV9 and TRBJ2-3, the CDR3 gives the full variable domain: DSGVTQTPKHLITATGQRVTLRCSPRSGDLSVYWYQQSLDQGLQFLIQYYNGEERAKGNILERFSAQQFPDLHSELNLSSLELGDSALYFCASSVGGGFSTDTQYFGPGTRLTVL.